Below are 2 T cell receptor beta chains sequenced from a single sample in a study of T-cell memory formation after mild COVID-19. In TCRdb, the 5' RACE reads were re-called with MiXCR into one record per CDR3 protein. The table includes about 400,000 distinct CDR3 sequences, 24% detected once. Sequenced input: PBMCs or a T cell subset sorted from them (not recorded which). The receptor set was obtained from an adult woman who had mild COVID-19 (a few samples of this study predate the infection). Cell type and time point are not known.

The chain recombines TRBV10-2 with TRBJ2-1, with TRBD2 matching over 12 bases. With 4 bases clipped from V and 6 bases from J, the junction kept 7 bases outside the gene matches. Germline lookup yields CDR1 WSHSY and CDR2 SAAADI. The CDR3 is 16 amino acids. CDR3 residues: CASSGLAGAGVNEQFF. The CDR3 DNA sequence: TGCGCCAGCAGTGGACTAGCGGGAGCAGGGGTCAATGAGCAGTTCTTC.

This clonotype was counted only a few times. The V call is TRBV12-3 or TRBV12-4, the J call TRBJ1-5; possibly TRBD1 for D (6 bases). V lost 6 bases and J 10 bases, leaving 13 bases between the germline ends. This CDR3 region has 12 residues. CDR3 sequence: CASRRTVTPQHF. CDR3 sequence (DNA): TGTGCCAGCAGGAGGACAGTCACACCCCAGCATTTT.